This T cell receptor (beta chain) originates from a study of blood T cell repertoires in COVID-19. Study overall: From T cells, B-cell-depleted T cells, or PBMCs came the material, which was cDNA or gDNA.

Seattle's cohort entered during active infection and was followed longitudinally. Authors' data handling: The assay estimated nucleated cells by amplifying reference gene primers. The protocol was immunoSEQ multiplex PCR, while the TCRdb copy is restricted to in-frame clones and leaves out a portion. That table furnishes V, J and clone size, whereas the DNA furnished D and trimming. The table lists hundreds of thousands of clones, about 82% of them singletons. Germline V gene lookup returns CDR1 SGHAT and CDR2 FQNNGV. The ends lost 7 bases at V and 1 base at J; junction bases unmatched: 6. The CDR3 consists of 15 residues.

The chain uses TRBV11-2 and TRBJ2-5, with TRBD2 identical over 10 bases. The sample consisted of peripheral blood. This TCR was sampled from a man aged 45 to 65 with COVID-19, enrolled during active disease. The CDR3 DNA follows: TGTGCCAGCAACCGAGCGGGGGGGTCCCAAGAGACCCAGTACTTC. Protein sequence: CASNRAGGSQETQYF.